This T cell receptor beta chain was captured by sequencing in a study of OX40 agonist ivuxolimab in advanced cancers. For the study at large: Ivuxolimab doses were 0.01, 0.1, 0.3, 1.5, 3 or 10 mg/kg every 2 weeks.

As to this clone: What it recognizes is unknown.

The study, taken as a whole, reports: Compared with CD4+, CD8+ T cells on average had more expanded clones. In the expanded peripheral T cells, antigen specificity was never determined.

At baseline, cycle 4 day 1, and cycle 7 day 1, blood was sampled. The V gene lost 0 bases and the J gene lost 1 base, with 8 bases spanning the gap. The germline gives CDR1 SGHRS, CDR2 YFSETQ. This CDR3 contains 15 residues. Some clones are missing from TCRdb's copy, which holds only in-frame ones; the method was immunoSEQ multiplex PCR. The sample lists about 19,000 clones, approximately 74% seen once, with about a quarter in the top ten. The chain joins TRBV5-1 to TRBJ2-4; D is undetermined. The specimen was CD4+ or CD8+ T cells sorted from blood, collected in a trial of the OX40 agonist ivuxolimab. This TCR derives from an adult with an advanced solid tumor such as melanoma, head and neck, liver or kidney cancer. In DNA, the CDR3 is TGCGCCAGCAGCTTGGCAGAGGAGGCCAAAAACATTCAGTACTTC. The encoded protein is CASSLAEEAKNIQYF.